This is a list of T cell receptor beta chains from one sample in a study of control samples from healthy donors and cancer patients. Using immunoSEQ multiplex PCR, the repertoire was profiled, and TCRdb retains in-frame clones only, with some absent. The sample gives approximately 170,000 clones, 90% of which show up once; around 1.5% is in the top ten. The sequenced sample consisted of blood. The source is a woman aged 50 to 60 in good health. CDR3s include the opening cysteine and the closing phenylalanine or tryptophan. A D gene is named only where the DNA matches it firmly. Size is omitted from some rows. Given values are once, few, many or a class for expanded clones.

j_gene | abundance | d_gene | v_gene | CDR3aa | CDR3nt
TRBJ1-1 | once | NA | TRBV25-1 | CASSSTGGTEAFF | TGTGCCAGCTCCTCAACGGGAGGAACTGAAGCTTTCTTT
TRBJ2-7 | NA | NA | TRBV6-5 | CASSYPGPTSYEQYF | TGTGCCAGCAGTTATCCGGGACCGACATCCTACGAGCAGTACTTC
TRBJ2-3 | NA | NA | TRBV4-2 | CASSQELGQGDTQYF | TGTGCCAGCAGCCAAGAGTTAGGGCAGGGAGATACGCAGTATTTT
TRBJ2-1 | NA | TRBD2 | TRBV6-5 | CASRGTSGSLGEQFF | TGTGCCAGCAGGGGGACTAGCGGGAGTTTGGGTGAGCAGTTCTTC
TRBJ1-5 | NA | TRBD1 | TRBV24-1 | CATQDRENVQPQHF | TGTGCCACCCAGGACAGGGAAAATGTTCAGCCCCAGCATTTT
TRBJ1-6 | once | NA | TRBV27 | CASSLSRGRSYNSPLHF | TGTGCCAGCAGTTTATCGAGGGGAAGGTCCTATAATTCACCCCTCCACTTT
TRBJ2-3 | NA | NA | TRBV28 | CATLLGNLDTQYF | TGTGCCACCCTTCTGGGGAATCTGGATACGCAGTATTTT
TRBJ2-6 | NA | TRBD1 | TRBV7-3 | CASSPRDSRVLTF | TGTGCCAGCAGCCCCCGGGACAGCCGGGTCCTGACTTTC
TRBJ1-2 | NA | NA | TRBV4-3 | CASSQDMRAGYTF | TGCGCCAGCAGCCAAGATATGAGGGCTGGCTACACCTTC
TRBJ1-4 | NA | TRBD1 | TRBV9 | CASSCRRRCYRDRGLATNEKLFF | TGTGCCAGCAGCTGCAGACGAAGATGTTACCGGGACAGGGGGCTCGCAACTAATGAAAAACTGTTTTTT
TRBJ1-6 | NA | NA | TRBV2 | CASSEQYNSPLHF | TGTGCCAGCAGTGAACAGTATAATTCACCCCTCCACTTT
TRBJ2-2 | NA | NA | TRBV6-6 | CASSVQGNTGELFF | TGTGCCAGCAGTGTGCAGGGAAACACCGGGGAGCTGTTTTTT
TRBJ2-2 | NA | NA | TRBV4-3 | CASSQDSFTGGELFF | TGCGCCAGCAGCCAAGACAGTTTCACAGGCGGGGAGCTGTTTTTT
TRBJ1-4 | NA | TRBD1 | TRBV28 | CASSSTGGRANEKLFF | TGTGCCAGCAGTTCAACAGGGGGCCGGGCTAATGAAAAACTGTTTTTT
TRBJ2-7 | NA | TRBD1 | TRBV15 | CATSSTGGFSYEQYF | TGTGCCACCAGCAGCACAGGGGGATTCTCCTACGAGCAGTACTTC
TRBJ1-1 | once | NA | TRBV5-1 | CASSWGPGDTEAFF | TGCGCCAGCAGCTGGGGACCAGGGGACACTGAAGCTTTCTTT
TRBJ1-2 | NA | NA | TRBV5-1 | CASSADQGTHLGYTF | TGCGCCAGCAGCGCAGATCAGGGCACCCACCTCGGCTACACCTTC